This T cell receptor beta chain is drawn from a study of PD-1 blockade in classical Hodgkin lymphoma. Overall study findings and caveats: Still unresolved is the cause of the repertoire differences, which may be disease activity or prior therapy.

About this clone: Its antigen is as yet unknown.

V was pared by 0 bases and J by 6 bases, with 6 bases between. This CDR3 has 13 residues. CDR1 and CDR2 (germline): SGHDN, FVKESK. Brentuximab vedotin exposure varied, and every patient relapsed after autologous stem cell transplantation. The table came from immunoSEQ multiplex PCR; TCRdb's copy has only in-frame clones and leaves some out. The repertoire includes more than 1,500 clones, 80% to 90% of them detected once, and 10% to 13% sits in the top ten. The receptor's source is a human donor with classical Hodgkin lymphoma. V and J are TRBV14 and TRBJ1-5; D gene ambiguous. This material consisted of peripheral blood mononuclear cells (PBMCs), taken at baseline. CDR3 sequence: CASSQDLGQPQHF. CDR3 DNA sequence: TGTGCCAGCAGCCAAGACTTGGGTCAGCCCCAGCATTTT.